This T cell receptor (beta chain) was sequenced in a study of blood T cell repertoires in COVID-19. Turning to the study itself: The samples span acute and convalescent COVID-19 from the United States, Italy and Spain.

The V gene lost 5 bases and the J gene lost 8 bases, with 10 bases spanning the gap. The CDR3 has 12 residues. The germline CDR1 and CDR2 sequences are MNHNY and SVGAGI (reference sequence). Which cohort a participant joined came from the clinical history participants gave. Authors' methods: By means of reference gene primer amplification, nucleated cell counts were estimated. Clones were read by immunoSEQ multiplex PCR, and TCRdb kept only the in-frame ones, dropping some. The V and J calls and clone size were taken over from that table, and D and trimming were inferred from the DNA. Among 200,000 to 250,000 clones, approximately 86% were seen once, and the ten largest hold about 15%. The table lists this clone with a count of one.

The chain carries TRBV6-6 and TRBJ2-1; D possibly corresponds to TRBD1 (5 bases). Sequenced: PBMCs or T cells enriched from blood (not recorded which). The sequence derives from a woman in her forties or fifties with acute COVID-19. This CDR3 reads CASSVGPHEQFF. The CDR3 nucleotides are TGTGCCAGCAGTGTGGGGCCCCATGAGCAGTTCTTC.